This entry describes one TCR beta chain. Its antigen is not identified. The CDR3 runs to 13 residues. Germline-derived CDR1 and CDR2 are SNHLY and FYNNEI. V was pared by 5 bases and J by 7 bases, with 15 bases between. These data belong to a study of regulatory T cells in long-lasting Graves disease. About the study: Graves' disease counted as persistent after over 5 years of antithyroid drugs with positive TSH receptor antibodies.

Building the TCR beta libraries relied on iRepertoire HTBI primers, and CDR3 regions underwent Arm-PCR. TCRdb redid the calling of the multiplex PCR reads with MiXCR, one entry per CDR3 protein. The table lists some 300,000 distinct CDR3 sequences, 22% of them singletons. The sample's time point: persistent/refractory GD, antithyroid drugs over 5 years with positive TRAb. From RNA extracted from PBMCs, the TCR library was made. Clinicians diagnosed Graves' disease using American Thyroid Association guidelines. Broader study findings: Favored usage of TRBV28, TRBJ1-2 and TRBJ2-5 was recorded in persistent disease.

V gene TRBV2 combines with J gene TRBJ2-7; D may be TRBD2 (6 bases). The material sequenced was peripheral blood mononuclear cells (PBMCs), taken when the disease was refractory, from a patient treated with antithyroid drugs. The origin of this receptor is a female donor with Graves disease. The chain's CDR3 is CASSLGGAREQYF. In DNA, the CDR3 is TGTGCCAGCAGTTTGGGGGGAGCCAGGGAGCAGTACTTC.